A selection of T cell receptor beta chains follows, all from one sample in a study of blood T cell repertoires in COVID-19. Profiling relied on immunoSEQ multiplex PCR, and the TCRdb table lists in-frame clones only, not all of them. The sample carries about 220,000 clones, 84% recorded once. The specimen sequenced was PBMCs or T cells enriched from blood (not recorded which). These receptors all come from a woman aged 40 to 49 who had recovered from COVID-19. The CDR3 runs from the conserved cysteine through the conserved F or W. The order of the fields is D gene, J gene, V gene, clone size, CDR3 protein, CDR3 DNA. The D gene is left open where the match is weak. Rows may omit the clone size; those that give it use once, few, many or a size class.

D gene: NA
J gene: TRBJ2-7
V gene: TRBV29-1
clone size: NA
CDR3 protein: CSVGDSAYEQYF
CDR3 DNA: TGCAGCGTTGGCGACAGTGCCTACGAGCAGTACTTC

D gene: NA
J gene: TRBJ1-2
V gene: TRBV28
clone size: NA
CDR3 protein: CASSSTVNGYTF
CDR3 DNA: TGTGCCAGCAGTTCGACAGTGAATGGCTACACCTTC

D gene: TRBD1
J gene: TRBJ1-5
V gene: TRBV7-9
clone size: NA
CDR3 protein: CASSLGQNWNQPQHF
CDR3 DNA: TGTGCCAGCAGCTTGGGACAGAATTGGAATCAGCCCCAGCATTTT

D gene: TRBD2
J gene: TRBJ2-1
V gene: TRBV5-1
clone size: NA
CDR3 protein: CASSFTGSGRYNEQFF
CDR3 DNA: TGCGCCAGCAGCTTCACTGGTAGCGGGAGATACAATGAGCAGTTCTTC

D gene: NA
J gene: TRBJ2-3
V gene: TRBV28
clone size: few
CDR3 protein: CASSGGTTDTQYF
CDR3 DNA: TGTGCCAGCAGTGGAGGGACTACAGATACGCAGTATTTT

D gene: TRBD1
J gene: TRBJ2-3
V gene: TRBV24-1
clone size: NA
CDR3 protein: CATSDLTGGADTQYF
CDR3 DNA: TGTGCCACCAGTGATCTGACAGGGGGTGCAGATACGCAGTATTTT

D gene: TRBD2
J gene: TRBJ2-1
V gene: TRBV4-1
clone size: NA
CDR3 protein: CASSQILRTSEKSNEQFF
CDR3 DNA: TGCGCCAGCAGCCAAATTTTAAGGACTAGCGAGAAATCCAATGAGCAGTTCTTC

D gene: NA
J gene: TRBJ1-6
V gene: TRBV6-6
clone size: few
CDR3 protein: CASSPGLDRGSSPLHF
CDR3 DNA: TGTGCCAGCAGTCCGGGACTCGATCGGGGAAGTTCACCCCTCCACTTT

D gene: NA
J gene: TRBJ1-1
V gene: TRBV11-3
clone size: once
CDR3 protein: CASSPGNQVTEAFF
CDR3 DNA: TGTGCCAGCAGCCCAGGGAATCAGGTAACTGAAGCTTTCTTT

D gene: TRBD2
J gene: TRBJ2-3
V gene: TRBV7-6
clone size: once
CDR3 protein: CASSLFEALAGTDTQYF
CDR3 DNA: TGTGCCAGCAGCTTATTTGAAGCACTAGCGGGCACAGATACGCAGTATTTT

D gene: TRBD1
J gene: TRBJ2-7
V gene: TRBV5-1
clone size: NA
CDR3 protein: CASSLGGQGANEQYF
CDR3 DNA: TGCGCCAGCAGCTTGGGGGGACAGGGGGCCAACGAGCAGTACTTC

D gene: NA
J gene: TRBJ1-1
V gene: TRBV27
clone size: NA
CDR3 protein: CASSERGGRGTEAFF
CDR3 DNA: TGTGCCAGCAGCGAAAGGGGGGGGCGAGGTACTGAAGCTTTCTTT

D gene: NA
J gene: TRBJ2-7
V gene: TRBV7-2
clone size: NA
CDR3 protein: CASSLERDTYEQYF
CDR3 DNA: TGTGCCAGCAGCTTAGAGAGGGACACCTACGAGCAGTACTTC

D gene: NA
J gene: TRBJ2-3
V gene: TRBV3-1/TRBV3-2
clone size: NA
CDR3 protein: CASSQEPGFTDTQYF
CDR3 DNA: TGTGCCAGCAGCCAAGAGCCGGGATTCACAGATACGCAGTATTTT

D gene: TRBD2
J gene: TRBJ2-7
V gene: TRBV6-6
clone size: once
CDR3 protein: CATRTAASGTYEQYF
CDR3 DNA: TGTGCCACCAGAACCGCGGCTAGCGGCACCTACGAGCAGTACTTC

D gene: NA
J gene: TRBJ1-1
V gene: TRBV14
clone size: NA
CDR3 protein: CASSQERNTEAFF
CDR3 DNA: TGTGCCAGCAGCCAAGAGAGGAACACTGAAGCTTTCTTT

D gene: NA
J gene: TRBJ1-6
V gene: TRBV27
clone size: few
CDR3 protein: CASSLLRMAPANNSPLHF
CDR3 DNA: TGTGCCAGCAGTTTATTGAGGATGGCCCCGGCGAATAATTCACCCCTCCACTTT

D gene: NA
J gene: TRBJ1-2
V gene: TRBV30
clone size: NA
CDR3 protein: CAFPRGARGYTF
CDR3 DNA: TGTGCCTTCCCACGGGGGGCGCGGGGCTACACCTTC

D gene: TRBD1
J gene: TRBJ1-1
V gene: TRBV7-2
clone size: NA
CDR3 protein: CASSPLTGVVAFF
CDR3 DNA: TGTGCCAGCAGCCCCTTGACAGGGGTGGTAGCTTTCTTT

D gene: NA
J gene: TRBJ1-4
V gene: TRBV7-2
clone size: NA
CDR3 protein: CASSLGGTNEKLFF
CDR3 DNA: TGTGCCAGCAGCTTAGGAGGCACTAATGAAAAACTGTTTTTT

D gene: NA
J gene: TRBJ1-1
V gene: TRBV30
clone size: NA
CDR3 protein: CAWTPTRATEAFF
CDR3 DNA: TGTGCCTGGACCCCAACCAGGGCCACTGAAGCTTTCTTT

D gene: TRBD1
J gene: TRBJ1-2
V gene: TRBV11-2
clone size: NA
CDR3 protein: CASSLGRGRGGAFGYTF
CDR3 DNA: TGTGCCAGCAGCTTAGGCCGGGGTAGAGGGGGCGCCTTTGGCTACACCTTC

D gene: TRBD2
J gene: TRBJ2-1
V gene: TRBV30
clone size: once
CDR3 protein: CAWSDARTSGSYNEQFF
CDR3 DNA: TGTGCCTGGAGCGATGCCCGGACTAGCGGGAGCTACAATGAGCAGTTCTTC

D gene: NA
J gene: TRBJ1-6
V gene: TRBV2
clone size: NA
CDR3 protein: CASSERQGYNSPLHF
CDR3 DNA: TGTGCCAGCAGTGAACGGCAGGGCTATAATTCACCCCTCCACTTT

D gene: NA
J gene: TRBJ2-6
V gene: TRBV14
clone size: NA
CDR3 protein: CASSQIQGSGANVLTF
CDR3 DNA: TGTGCCAGCAGCCAGATCCAGGGATCTGGGGCCAACGTCCTGACTTTC

D gene: TRBD1
J gene: TRBJ2-3
V gene: TRBV7-9
clone size: NA
CDR3 protein: CASSTDRSTDTQYF
CDR3 DNA: TGTGCCAGCAGCACGGACAGGAGCACAGATACGCAGTATTTT

D gene: NA
J gene: TRBJ1-2
V gene: TRBV5-1
clone size: NA
CDR3 protein: CASSQGRNGYTF
CDR3 DNA: TGCGCCAGCAGTCAAGGGAGGAATGGCTACACCTTC

D gene: TRBD1
J gene: TRBJ1-2
V gene: TRBV6-1
clone size: NA
CDR3 protein: CASSERGQGTLNGYTF
CDR3 DNA: TGTGCCAGCAGTGAAAGGGGACAGGGTACCCTGAATGGCTACACCTTC

D gene: NA
J gene: TRBJ2-7
V gene: TRBV11-2
clone size: NA
CDR3 protein: CASSWGQGPYEQYF
CDR3 DNA: TGTGCCAGCAGCTGGGGCCAGGGGCCCTACGAGCAGTACTTC

D gene: NA
J gene: TRBJ1-6
V gene: TRBV28
clone size: once
CDR3 protein: CASRRGLDNSPLHF
CDR3 DNA: TGTGCCAGCAGGCGGGGGCTGGATAATTCACCCCTCCACTTT

D gene: NA
J gene: TRBJ2-3
V gene: TRBV19
clone size: NA
CDR3 protein: CASRASGSGTDTQYF
CDR3 DNA: TGTGCCAGTAGGGCTTCAGGTTCAGGCACAGATACGCAGTATTTT

D gene: TRBD1
J gene: TRBJ1-2
V gene: TRBV24-1
clone size: NA
CDR3 protein: CATSDSVDRDYGYTF
CDR3 DNA: TGTGCCACCAGTGATTCTGTAGACAGGGACTATGGCTACACCTTC

D gene: TRBD1
J gene: TRBJ1-5
V gene: TRBV28
clone size: NA
CDR3 protein: CASSPAGSEGAYQPQHF
CDR3 DNA: TGTGCCAGCAGTCCCGCGGGTTCTGAGGGGGCGTATCAGCCCCAGCATTTT

D gene: TRBD1
J gene: TRBJ1-1
V gene: TRBV19
clone size: NA
CDR3 protein: CASSIQGDTEAFF
CDR3 DNA: TGTGCCAGTAGTATCCAGGGGGACACTGAAGCTTTCTTT

D gene: TRBD1
J gene: TRBJ2-4
V gene: TRBV28
clone size: NA
CDR3 protein: CASSGDRGVLDIQYF
CDR3 DNA: TGTGCCAGCAGTGGGGACAGGGGGGTTTTAGACATTCAGTACTTC

D gene: NA
J gene: TRBJ2-3
V gene: TRBV10-3
clone size: once
CDR3 protein: CAIGGYPGTDTQYF
CDR3 DNA: TGTGCCATCGGCGGCTATCCCGGGACAGATACGCAGTATTTT

D gene: TRBD1
J gene: TRBJ1-1
V gene: TRBV9
clone size: NA
CDR3 protein: CASSVGDRMNTEAFF
CDR3 DNA: TGTGCCAGCAGCGTGGGGGACAGGATGAACACTGAAGCTTTCTTT

D gene: NA
J gene: TRBJ2-3
V gene: TRBV9
clone size: NA
CDR3 protein: CASSQRVATDTQYF
CDR3 DNA: TGTGCCAGCAGCCAAAGGGTAGCGACAGATACGCAGTATTTT

D gene: NA
J gene: TRBJ2-2
V gene: TRBV28
clone size: NA
CDR3 protein: CASSSFPGELFF
CDR3 DNA: TGTGCCAGCAGTAGCTTCCCCGGGGAGCTGTTTTTT

D gene: TRBD1
J gene: TRBJ1-6
V gene: TRBV5-1
clone size: NA
CDR3 protein: CASSLGGQGNSPLHF
CDR3 DNA: TGCGCCAGCAGCTTGGGGGGACAGGGGAATTCACCCCTCCACTTT

D gene: TRBD2
J gene: TRBJ2-5
V gene: TRBV11-3
clone size: few
CDR3 protein: CASSAGTKETQYF
CDR3 DNA: TGTGCCAGCAGCGCCGGGACTAAAGAGACCCAGTACTTC

D gene: TRBD2
J gene: TRBJ2-1
V gene: TRBV5-6
clone size: once
CDR3 protein: CASSSLAGGPGNEQFF
CDR3 DNA: TGTGCCAGCAGCTCCTTAGCGGGAGGGCCTGGTAATGAGCAGTTCTTC

D gene: TRBD1
J gene: TRBJ1-1
V gene: TRBV5-6
clone size: NA
CDR3 protein: CASRRDRIMNTEAFF
CDR3 DNA: TGTGCCAGCAGGCGGGACAGGATTATGAACACTGAAGCTTTCTTT

D gene: TRBD2
J gene: TRBJ2-3
V gene: TRBV5-1
clone size: few
CDR3 protein: CASSSGTNLNGDTQYF
CDR3 DNA: TGCGCCAGCAGCTCCGGGACTAACCTAAATGGAGATACGCAGTATTTT

D gene: NA
J gene: TRBJ2-1
V gene: TRBV9
clone size: few
CDR3 protein: CASSVDSSYNEQFF
CDR3 DNA: TGTGCCAGCAGCGTGGACAGCTCCTACAATGAGCAGTTCTTC

D gene: NA
J gene: TRBJ1-3
V gene: TRBV28
clone size: NA
CDR3 protein: CASSPNRDNGNTIYF
CDR3 DNA: TGTGCCAGCAGTCCGAACAGGGACAACGGAAACACCATATATTTT

D gene: NA
J gene: TRBJ2-2
V gene: TRBV6-2/TRBV6-3
clone size: NA
CDR3 protein: CASSTGFSGELFF
CDR3 DNA: TGTGCCAGCAGCACAGGGTTCTCCGGGGAGCTGTTTTTT

D gene: NA
J gene: TRBJ1-1
V gene: TRBV21-1
clone size: NA
CDR3 protein: CASSKIYDKLMITEAFF
CDR3 DNA: TGTGCCAGCAGCAAAATCTATGACAAACTTATGATCACTGAAGCTTTCTTT